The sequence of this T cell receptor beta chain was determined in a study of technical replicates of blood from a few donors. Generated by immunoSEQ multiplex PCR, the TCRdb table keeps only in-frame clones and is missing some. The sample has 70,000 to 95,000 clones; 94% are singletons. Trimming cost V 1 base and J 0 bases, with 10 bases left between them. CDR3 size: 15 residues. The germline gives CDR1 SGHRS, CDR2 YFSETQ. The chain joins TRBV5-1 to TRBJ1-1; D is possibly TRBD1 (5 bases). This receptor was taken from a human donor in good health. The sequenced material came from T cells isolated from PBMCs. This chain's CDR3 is CASSLSRGVNTEAFF. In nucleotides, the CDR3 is TGCGCCAGCAGCTTGTCGCGGGGGGTGAACACTGAAGCTTTCTTT.